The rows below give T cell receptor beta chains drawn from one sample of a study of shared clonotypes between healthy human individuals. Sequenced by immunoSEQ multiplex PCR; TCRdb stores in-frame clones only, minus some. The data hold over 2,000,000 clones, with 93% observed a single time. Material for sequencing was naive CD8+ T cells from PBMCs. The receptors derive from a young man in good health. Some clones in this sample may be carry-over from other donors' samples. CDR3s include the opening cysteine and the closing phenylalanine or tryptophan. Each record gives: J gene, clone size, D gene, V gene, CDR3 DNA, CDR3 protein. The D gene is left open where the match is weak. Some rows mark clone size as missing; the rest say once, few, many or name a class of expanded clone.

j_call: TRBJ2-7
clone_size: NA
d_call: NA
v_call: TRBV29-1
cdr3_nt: TGCAGCGTTGGGGACACCTCCTACGAGCAGTACTTC
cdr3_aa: CSVGDTSYEQYF

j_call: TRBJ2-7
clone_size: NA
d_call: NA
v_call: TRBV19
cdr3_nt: TGTGCCAGTAGTATAGATCTTCGGACCGACTACGAGCAGTACTTC
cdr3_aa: CASSIDLRTDYEQYF

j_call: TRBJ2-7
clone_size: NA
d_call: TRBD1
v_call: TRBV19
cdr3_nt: TGTGCCAGTGGAGGGGACAGGGTCACCTACGAGCAGTACTTC
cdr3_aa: CASGGDRVTYEQYF

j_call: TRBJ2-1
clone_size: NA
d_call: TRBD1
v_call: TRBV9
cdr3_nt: TGTGCCAGCACCCGGGACAGGGGAAACAATGAGCAGTTCTTC
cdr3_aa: CASTRDRGNNEQFF

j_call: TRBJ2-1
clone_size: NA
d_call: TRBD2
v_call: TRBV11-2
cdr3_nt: TGTGCCAGCAGCTTAGATCCGGCGGGAGGATACTACAATGAGCAGTTCTTC
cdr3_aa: CASSLDPAGGYYNEQFF

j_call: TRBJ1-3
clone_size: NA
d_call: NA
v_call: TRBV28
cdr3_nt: TGTGCCAGCAGTTTATTAGGTTGGTTCAACTCTGGAAACACCATATATTTT
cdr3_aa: CASSLLGWFNSGNTIYF

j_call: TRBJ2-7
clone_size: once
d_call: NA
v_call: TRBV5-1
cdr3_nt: TGCGCCAGCAGCTTCGCTGGGGACTACGAGCAGTACTTC
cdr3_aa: CASSFAGDYEQYF

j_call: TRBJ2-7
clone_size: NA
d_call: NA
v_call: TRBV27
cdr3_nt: TGTGCCAGCAGTTTAAGGGGGGAGGCCTACGAGCAGTACTTC
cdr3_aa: CASSLRGEAYEQYF

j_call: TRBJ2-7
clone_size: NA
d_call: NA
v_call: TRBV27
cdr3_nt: TGTGCCAGCAGTCCCCCCGGGACCCCCTACGAGCAGTACTTC
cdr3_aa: CASSPPGTPYEQYF

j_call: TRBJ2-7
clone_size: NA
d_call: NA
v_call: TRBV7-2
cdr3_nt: TGTGCCCCCTGGTGGGGGCAGTACTTC
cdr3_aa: CAPWWGQYF

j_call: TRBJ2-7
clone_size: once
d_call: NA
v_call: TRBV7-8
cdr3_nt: TGTGCCAGCAGCTTAGGTCAGGGTATCTCCTACGAGCAGTACTTC
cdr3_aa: CASSLGQGISYEQYF

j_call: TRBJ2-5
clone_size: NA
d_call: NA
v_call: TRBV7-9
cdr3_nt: TGTGCCAGCAGCCCCCGTCGGAGGGGGGGAGAGACCCAGTACTTC
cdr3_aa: CASSPRRRGGETQYF